A selection of T cell receptor beta chains follows, all from one sample in a study of blood T cell repertoires in COVID-19. Generated by immunoSEQ multiplex PCR, the TCRdb table keeps only in-frame clones and is missing some. The table includes 190,000 or so clones, 85% detected once. Sequencing used PBMCs or T cells enriched from blood (not recorded which). The receptors shown here come from a middle-aged man who had recovered from COVID-19. Both conserved end residues are part of each CDR3. A D gene is named only where the DNA matches it firmly.

D,J,V,DNA,CDR3
.,TRBJ2-3,TRBV7-3,TGTGCCAGCAGCTCTAGACAGACAGATACGCAGTATTTT,CASSSRQTDTQYF
.,TRBJ1-2,TRBV15,TGTGCCACCAGCAGAGACAGGGGAGATAGGTATGGCTACACCTTC,CATSRDRGDRYGYTF
.,TRBJ2-6,TRBV6-1,TGTGCCAGCAGTGAACAGGGTAATGGGGCCAACGTCCTGACTTTC,CASSEQGNGANVLTF
.,TRBJ1-5,TRBV7-8,TGTGCCAGCAGCGGCGGAAGCAGAGGAGCGGACAATCAGCCCCAGCATTTT,CASSGGSRGADNQPQHF
TRBD1,TRBJ1-4,TRBV7-6,TGTGCCAGCAGCAGAGGACAGGGTCATGAAAAACTGTTTTTT,CASSRGQGHEKLFF
.,TRBJ2-2,TRBV5-5,TGTGCCAGCAGCCATCAGGGATCCGGGGAGCTGTTTTTT,CASSHQGSGELFF
.,TRBJ1-1,TRBV5-1,TGCGCCAGCAGCTTGGCATCAGGGACTCCCACTGAAGCTTTCTTT,CASSLASGTPTEAFF
.,TRBJ1-2,TRBV4-3,TGCGCCAGCAGCCAAGAACAGGACAGCCTGGTATATGGCTACACCTTC,CASSQEQDSLVYGYTF
TRBD2,TRBJ2-3,TRBV28,TGTGCCAGCAGAAGAGCGGGAGGTTTCACAGATACGCAGTATTTT,CASRRAGGFTDTQYF
TRBD1,TRBJ2-7,TRBV7-2,TGTGCCAGCAGCTTAGCTAGAGGGAGACAGGGGCCCGAGCAGTACTTC,CASSLARGRQGPEQYF
.,TRBJ2-3,TRBV30,TGTGCCTGGAACAGTGGTGTTACAGATACGCAGTATTTT,CAWNSGVTDTQYF
.,TRBJ2-1,TRBV10-3,TGTGCCATCAGTACTAGTGGCGGATCCTACAATGAGCAGTTCTTC,CAISTSGGSYNEQFF
.,TRBJ1-1,TRBV19,TGTGCCAGCCGGGCCCTTCGGGGGATGAACACTGAAGCTTTCTTT,CASRALRGMNTEAFF
TRBD2,TRBJ2-7,TRBV11-2,TGTGCCAGCAGCTACTTGACTAGCGCATTCTCCTACGAGCAGTACTTC,CASSYLTSAFSYEQYF
TRBD1,TRBJ1-5,TRBV19,TGTGCCAGTAGGCCCGACAGGGAACGAAGCAATCAGCCCCAGCATTTT,CASRPDRERSNQPQHF
.,TRBJ1-1,TRBV28,TGTGCCAGCAGTTCTTCCCGTGAAGCTTTCTTT,CASSSSREAFF
TRBD1,TRBJ2-3,TRBV28,TGTGCCAGCAGTTCTCGGACAGGCCGGGCCACAGATACGCAGTATTTT,CASSSRTGRATDTQYF
.,TRBJ1-2,TRBV11-2,TGTGCCAGCAGCGCGGTTTGGGGCTACACCTTC,CASSAVWGYTF
TRBD2,TRBJ2-1,TRBV9,TGTGCCAGCAGCGCCTCCCCCCGACTAGCGGGAGGGAATGAGCAGTTCTTC,CASSASPRLAGGNEQFF
TRBD2,TRBJ2-7,TRBV6-5,TGTGCCAGCAGTTCTAGCGGAACCTACGAGCAGTACTTC,CASSSSGTYEQYF
TRBD1,TRBJ1-6,TRBV5-1,TGCGCCAGCAGCTTGGAGCAGGGGGAAGGGTCACCCCTCCACTTT,CASSLEQGEGSPLHF
TRBD1,TRBJ2-7,TRBV14,TGTGCCAGCAGCCAAAGATTTGACAGGGCCTACGAGCAGTACTTC,CASSQRFDRAYEQYF
.,TRBJ2-1,TRBV5-4,TGTGCCAGCAAAGTGGCGGGAAAATTGGAGCAGTTCTTC,CASKVAGKLEQFF
TRBD2,TRBJ2-1,TRBV5-6,TGTGCCAGCACCGGGACTAGCGTCTACAATGAGCAGTTCTTC,CASTGTSVYNEQFF
.,TRBJ2-7,TRBV11-1,TGTGCCAGCAGCAAACAGGGTTCCTACGAGCAGTACTTC,CASSKQGSYEQYF
.,TRBJ2-3,TRBV6-4,TGTGCCAGCAGTGAGGACACTAGCACAGATACGCAGTATTTT,CASSEDTSTDTQYF
TRBD1,TRBJ2-7,TRBV29-1,TGCAGCGTGGGAAGGGACAGTACCTACGAGCAGTACTTC,CSVGRDSTYEQYF